This T cell receptor (beta chain) was found in a study of human thymus T cells. Study observations and caveats: Usage of V and J genes appeared biased in thymic and blood repertoires.

The CDR3 consists of 17 residues. Trimming pared 5 bases from V and 0 bases from J, leaving 16 bases between. Germline V CDR1 and CDR2: SGHVS, FNYEAQ. Concerning this clone itself: Antigen unknown.

Clones were sequenced by immunoSEQ multiplex PCR, and TCRdb holds only the in-frame ones, with some missing. The sample has under 70,000 clones; nearly 95% are singletons. Donor material was obtained from healthy Finnish infants undergoing corrective surgery for congenital heart defects. V gene TRBV7-6 combines with J gene TRBJ2-2, with a tentative D call TRBD1 (6 bases). Material for sequencing was blood. The sequence was collected from a boy younger than two with a congenital heart defect but otherwise immunologically healthy. The CDR3 nucleotides read TGTGCCAGCAGCCATCATCACCAGGGGTCGAACACCGGGGAGCTGTTTTTT. Translation: CASSHHHQGSNTGELFF. Combining the CDR3 with reference TRBV7-6 and TRBJ2-2 gives the whole variable domain GAGVSQSPRYKVTKRGQDVALRCDPISGHVSLYWYRQALGQGPEFLTYFNYEAQQDKSGLPNDRFSAERPEGSISTLTIQRTEQRDSAMYRCASSHHHQGSNTGELFFGEGSRLTVL.